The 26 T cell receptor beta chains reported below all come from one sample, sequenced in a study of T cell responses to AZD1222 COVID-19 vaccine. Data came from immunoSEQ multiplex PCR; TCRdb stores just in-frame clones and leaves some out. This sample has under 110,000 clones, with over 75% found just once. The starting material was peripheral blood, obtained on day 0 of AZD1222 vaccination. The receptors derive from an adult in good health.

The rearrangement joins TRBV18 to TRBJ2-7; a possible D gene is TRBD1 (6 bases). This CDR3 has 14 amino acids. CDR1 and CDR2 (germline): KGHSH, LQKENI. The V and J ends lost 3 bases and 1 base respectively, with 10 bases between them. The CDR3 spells CASSPQGSSYEQYF. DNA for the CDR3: TGTGCCAGCTCACCGCAGGGGAGTTCCTACGAGCAGTACTTC.

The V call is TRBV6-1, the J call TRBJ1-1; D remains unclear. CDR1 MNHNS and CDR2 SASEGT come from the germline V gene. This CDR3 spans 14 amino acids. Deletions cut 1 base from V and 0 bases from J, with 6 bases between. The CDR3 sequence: CASSEVQVNTEAFF. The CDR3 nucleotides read TGTGCCAGCAGTGAAGTGCAGGTGAACACTGAAGCTTTCTTT.

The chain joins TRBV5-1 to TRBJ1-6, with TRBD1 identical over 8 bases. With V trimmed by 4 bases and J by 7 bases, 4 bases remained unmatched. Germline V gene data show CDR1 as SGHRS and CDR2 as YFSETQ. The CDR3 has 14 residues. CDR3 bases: TGCGCCAGCAGCCGGGACAGGTCAAATTCACCCCTCCACTTT. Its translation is CASSRDRSNSPLHF.

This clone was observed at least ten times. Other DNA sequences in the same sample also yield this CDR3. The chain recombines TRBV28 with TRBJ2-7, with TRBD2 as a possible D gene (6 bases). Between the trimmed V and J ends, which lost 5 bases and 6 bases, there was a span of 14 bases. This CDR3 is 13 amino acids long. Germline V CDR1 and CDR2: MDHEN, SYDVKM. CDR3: CASSPGDLREQYF. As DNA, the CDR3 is TGTGCCAGCAGTCCGGGGGACCTCCGCGAGCAGTACTTC.

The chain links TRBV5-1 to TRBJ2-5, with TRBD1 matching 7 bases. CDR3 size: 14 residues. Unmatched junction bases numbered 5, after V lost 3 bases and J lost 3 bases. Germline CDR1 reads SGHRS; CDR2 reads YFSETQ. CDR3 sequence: CASSSGTAKETQYF. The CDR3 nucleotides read TGCGCCAGCAGCTCTGGGACAGCTAAAGAGACCCAGTACTTC.

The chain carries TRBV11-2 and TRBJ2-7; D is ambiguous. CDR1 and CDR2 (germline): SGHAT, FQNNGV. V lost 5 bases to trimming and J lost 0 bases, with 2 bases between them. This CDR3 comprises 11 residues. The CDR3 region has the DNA TGTGCCAGCAGCCACTCCTACGAGCAGTACTTC. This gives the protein CASSHSYEQYF.

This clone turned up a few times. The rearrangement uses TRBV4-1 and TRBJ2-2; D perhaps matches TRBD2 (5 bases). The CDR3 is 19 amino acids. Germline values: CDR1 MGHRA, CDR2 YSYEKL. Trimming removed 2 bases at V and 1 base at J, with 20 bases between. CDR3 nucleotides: TGCGCCAGCAGCCAAAAAACCACCATAGACTACCAGAACACCGGGGAGCTGTTTTTT. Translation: CASSQKTTIDYQNTGELFF.

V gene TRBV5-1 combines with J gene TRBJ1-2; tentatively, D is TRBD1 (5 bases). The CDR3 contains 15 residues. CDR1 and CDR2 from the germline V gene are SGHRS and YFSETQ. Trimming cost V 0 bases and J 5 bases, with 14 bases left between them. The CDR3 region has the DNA TGCGCCAGCAGCTTGGATCCAGGGTCATCTTATGGCTACACCTTC. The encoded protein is CASSLDPGSSYGYTF.

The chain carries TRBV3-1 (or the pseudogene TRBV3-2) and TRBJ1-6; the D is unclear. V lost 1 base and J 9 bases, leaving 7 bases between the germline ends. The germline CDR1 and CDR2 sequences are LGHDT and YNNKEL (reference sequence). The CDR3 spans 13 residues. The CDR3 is CASSQVLISPLHF. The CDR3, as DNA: TGTGCCAGCAGCCAAGTATTGATTTCACCCCTCCACTTT.

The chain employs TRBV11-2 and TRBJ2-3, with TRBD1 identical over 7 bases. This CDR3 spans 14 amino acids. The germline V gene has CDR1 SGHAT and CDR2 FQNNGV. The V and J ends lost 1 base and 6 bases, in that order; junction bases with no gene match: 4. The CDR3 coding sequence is TGTGCCAGCAGCTTAGGGACAGGAAAGGATACGCAGTATTTT. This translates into CASSLGTGKDTQYF.

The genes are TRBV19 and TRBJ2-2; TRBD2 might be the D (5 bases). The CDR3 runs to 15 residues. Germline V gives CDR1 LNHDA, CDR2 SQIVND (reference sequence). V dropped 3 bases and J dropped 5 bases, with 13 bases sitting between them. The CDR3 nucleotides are TGTGCCAGTAGTATCGCCTCCCGAGGGACCGGGGAGCTGTTTTTT. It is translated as CASSIASRGTGELFF.

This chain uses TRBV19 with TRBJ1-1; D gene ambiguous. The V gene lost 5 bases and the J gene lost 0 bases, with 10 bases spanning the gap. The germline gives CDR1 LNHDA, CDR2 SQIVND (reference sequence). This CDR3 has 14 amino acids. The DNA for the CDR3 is TGTGCCAGTAGTCTTGGACGTCTGAACACTGAAGCTTTCTTT. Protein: CASSLGRLNTEAFF. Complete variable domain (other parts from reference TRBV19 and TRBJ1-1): DGGITQSPKYLFRKEGQNVTLSCEQNLNHDAMYWYRQDPGQGLRLIYYSQIVNDFQKGDIAEGYSVSREKKESFPLTVTSAQKNPTAFYLCASSLGRLNTEAFFGQGTRLTVV.

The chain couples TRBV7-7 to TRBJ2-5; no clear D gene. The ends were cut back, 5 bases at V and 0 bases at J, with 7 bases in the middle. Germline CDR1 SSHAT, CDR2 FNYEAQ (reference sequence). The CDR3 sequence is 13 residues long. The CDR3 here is CASSREYQETQYF. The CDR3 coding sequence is TGTGCCAGCAGCCGAGAGTACCAAGAGACCCAGTACTTC.

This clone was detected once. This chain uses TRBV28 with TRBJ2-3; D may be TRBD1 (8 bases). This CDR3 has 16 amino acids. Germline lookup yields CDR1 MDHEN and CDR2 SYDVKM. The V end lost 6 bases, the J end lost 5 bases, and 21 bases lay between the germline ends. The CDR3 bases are TGTGCCAGCAGAAACACAGGGGGAGGGAGTGTAGATACGCAGTATTTT. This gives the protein CASRNTGGGSVDTQYF. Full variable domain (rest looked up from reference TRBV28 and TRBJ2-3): DVKVTQSSRYLVKRTGEKVFLECVQDMDHENMFWYRQDPGLGLRLIYFSYDVKMKEKGDIPEGYSVSREKKERFSLILESASTNQTSMYLCASRNTGGGSVDTQYFGPGTRLTVL.

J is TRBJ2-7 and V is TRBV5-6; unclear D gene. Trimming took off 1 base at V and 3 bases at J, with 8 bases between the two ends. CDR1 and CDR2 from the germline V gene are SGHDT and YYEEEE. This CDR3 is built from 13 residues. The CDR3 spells CASSLSDGYEQYF. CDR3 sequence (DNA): TGTGCCAGCAGCTTGTCGGATGGCTACGAGCAGTACTTC.

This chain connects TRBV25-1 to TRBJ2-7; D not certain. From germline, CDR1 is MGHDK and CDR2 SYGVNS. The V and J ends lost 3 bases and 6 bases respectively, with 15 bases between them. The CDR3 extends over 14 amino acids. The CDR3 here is CASSDSRALSEQYF. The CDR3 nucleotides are TGTGCCAGCAGTGATAGTAGGGCCCTCTCCGAGCAGTACTTC.

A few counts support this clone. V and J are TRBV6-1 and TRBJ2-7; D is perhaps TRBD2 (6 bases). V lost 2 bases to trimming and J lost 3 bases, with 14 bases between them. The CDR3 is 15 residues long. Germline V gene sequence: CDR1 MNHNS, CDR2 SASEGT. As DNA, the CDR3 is TGTGCCAGCAGTGAATTTGGGGGAGGCGTCTACGAGCAGTACTTC. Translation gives CASSEFGGGVYEQYF.

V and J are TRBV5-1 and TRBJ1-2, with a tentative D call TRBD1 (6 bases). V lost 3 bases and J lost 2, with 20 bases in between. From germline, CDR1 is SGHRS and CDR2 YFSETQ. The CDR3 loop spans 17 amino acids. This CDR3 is CASSWGQTGQENYGYTF. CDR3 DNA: TGCGCCAGCAGCTGGGGGCAGACGGGACAAGAGAACTATGGCTACACCTTC.

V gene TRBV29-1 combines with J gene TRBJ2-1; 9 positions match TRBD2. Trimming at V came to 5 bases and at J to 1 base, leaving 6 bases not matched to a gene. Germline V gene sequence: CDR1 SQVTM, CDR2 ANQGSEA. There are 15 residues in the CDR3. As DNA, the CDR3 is TGCAGCGTTTGGTTAGCGGGAGTGTCCTACAATGAGCAGTTCTTC. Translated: CSVWLAGVSYNEQFF.

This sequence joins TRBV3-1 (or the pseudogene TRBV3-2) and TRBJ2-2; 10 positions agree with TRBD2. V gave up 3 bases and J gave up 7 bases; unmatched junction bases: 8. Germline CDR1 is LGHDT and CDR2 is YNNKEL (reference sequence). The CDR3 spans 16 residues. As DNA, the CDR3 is TGTGCCAGCAGCCACTCTAGCGGGAGCGTTGGCGGGGAGCTGTTTTTT. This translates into CASSHSSGSVGGELFF.

The CDR3 sequence is CASSQDRAVRYEQYF. In nucleotides, the CDR3 is TGCGCCAGCAGCCAAGATAGGGCAGTACGTTACGAGCAGTACTTC. The V call is TRBV4-1, the J call TRBJ2-7; D not certain. Between the trimmed V and J ends, which lost 0 bases and 4 bases, there was a span of 13 bases. This CDR3 region has 15 residues. Looked up from germline, CDR1 is MGHRA and CDR2 is YSYEKL.

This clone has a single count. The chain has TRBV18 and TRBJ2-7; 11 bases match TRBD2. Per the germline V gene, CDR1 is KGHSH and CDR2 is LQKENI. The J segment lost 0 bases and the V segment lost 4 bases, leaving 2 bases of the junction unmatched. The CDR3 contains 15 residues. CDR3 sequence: CASSQTSGTSYEQYF. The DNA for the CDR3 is TGTGCCAGCTCACAGACTAGCGGGACCTCCTACGAGCAGTACTTC.

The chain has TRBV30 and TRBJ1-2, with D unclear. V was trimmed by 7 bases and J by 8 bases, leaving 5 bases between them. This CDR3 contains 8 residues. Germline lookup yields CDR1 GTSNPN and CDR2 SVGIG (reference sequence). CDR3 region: CASDGYTF. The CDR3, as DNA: TGTGCCTCGGACGGCTACACCTTC.

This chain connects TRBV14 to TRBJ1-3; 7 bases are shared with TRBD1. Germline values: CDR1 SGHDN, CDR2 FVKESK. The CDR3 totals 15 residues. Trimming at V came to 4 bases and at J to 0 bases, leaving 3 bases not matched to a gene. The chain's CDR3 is CASSLGQYSGNTIYF. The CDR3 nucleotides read TGTGCCAGCAGCCTGGGACAGTACTCTGGAAACACCATATATTTT.

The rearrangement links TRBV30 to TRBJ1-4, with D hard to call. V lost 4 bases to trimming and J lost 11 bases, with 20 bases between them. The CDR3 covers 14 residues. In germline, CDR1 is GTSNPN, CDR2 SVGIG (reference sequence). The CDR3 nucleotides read TGTGCCTGGACTACCGGACGTGTATTTGGGAAACTGTTTTTT. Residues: CAWTTGRVFGKLFF.

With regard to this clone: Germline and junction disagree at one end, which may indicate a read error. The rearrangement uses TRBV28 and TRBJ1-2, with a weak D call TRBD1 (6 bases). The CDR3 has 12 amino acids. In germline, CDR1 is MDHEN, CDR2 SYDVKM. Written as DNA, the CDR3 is TGTGCCGGCAGTCAACAGGGAGGGGGCTACACCTTC. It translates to CAGSQQGGGYTF.